One sample yielded the 7 T cell receptor beta chains listed below, sequenced in a study of regulatory T cells in long-lasting Graves disease (dated by TCRdb to the early 2020s). This sample's time point label indicates: newly diagnosed GD, antithyroid drugs for less than 3 months. For both TCR sequencing and RNA sequencing, RNA was extracted from PBMCs in TRIzol. The library was made by multiplex PCR. Sequencing was performed on an Illumina HiSeq 4000. TCR beta libraries were built with iRepertoire HTBI primers and Arm-PCR amplification of CDR3 regions. TCRdb passed the public sequencing reads through fastp at Q25 and MiXCR, retaining productive beta sequences. Each record represents a unique CDR3 protein, reported with the most common genes and DNA among its rows. The sample table shows under 300,000 distinct CDR3 sequences, and roughly 21% are seen once. Approximately 15% of the sample comes from the top ten.

Material: peripheral blood mononuclear cells (PBMCs), obtained at new diagnosis, from a patient treated with antithyroid drugs. These receptors came from a female donor with Graves disease.

This clonotype occurred many times. The gene calls are TRBV7-2 and TRBJ2-7, with a possible D match to TRBD2 (6 bases). Germline-derived CDR1 and CDR2 are SGHTA and FQGNSA. Trimming cost V 6 bases and J 6 bases, with 18 bases left between them. The CDR3 covers 14 residues. The CDR3 sequence is CASSSAGSIGEQYF. CDR3 DNA sequence: TGTGCCAGCAGTTCCGCGGGGTCCATTGGCGAGCAGTACTTC.

This clonotype was detected ten times or more. The chain uses TRBV11-3 and TRBJ2-3; TRBD2 matches 7 bases. Germline V CDR1 and CDR2: SGHNT, YENEEA. The V and J ends lost 1 base and 5 bases, in that order; junction bases with no gene match: 6. The length of the CDR3 is 15 residues. The CDR3 DNA reads as TGTGCCAGCAGCTTAGGGACTAGTGGGGAAGATACGCAGTATTTT. It encodes CASSLGTSGEDTQYF.

In nucleotides, the CDR3 is TGTGCCAGCCATCCGGGACAGACTAGCGGGGGGATCAAAAACATTCAGTACTTC. Residues: CASHPGQTSGGIKNIQYF. This sequence joins TRBV19 and TRBJ2-4; 13 bases align to TRBD2. In germline, CDR1 is LNHDA, CDR2 SQIVND (reference sequence). The CDR3 sequence is 18 residues long. V lost 9 bases, J lost 3 bases, and 14 bases stayed unmatched.

The chain couples TRBV20-1 to TRBJ1-5; 8 bases align to TRBD1. The germline CDR1 and CDR2 sequences are DFQATT and SNEGSKA (reference sequence). This CDR3 region has 12 residues. J lost 7 bases, V lost 5 bases, and 4 bases had no gene match. This chain's CDR3 is CSAHTGGQPQHF. Here the CDR3 DNA reads TGCAGTGCTCATACAGGGGGACAGCCCCAGCATTTT.

This clonotype came up a few times. The chain has TRBV6-1 and TRBJ2-6; 7 bases match TRBD2. The V gene end was trimmed by 5 bases and the J gene end by 1 base; junction bases not matched to a gene: 2. The germline V gene has CDR1 MNHNS and CDR2 SASEGT. CDR3 length: 15 residues. CDR3 in DNA: TGTGCCAGCAGTACGCGGGGGTCTGGGGCCAACGTCCTGACTTTC. Its protein is CASSTRGSGANVLTF.

This chain uses TRBV2 with TRBJ2-5; 7 nucleotides agree with TRBD1. J was trimmed by 5 bases and V by 3 bases; bases with no gene match: 3. Per the germline V gene, CDR1 is SNHLY and CDR2 is FYNNEI. CDR3 length: 13 amino acids. The CDR3 protein is CASSDTGDETQYF. The DNA of the CDR3 is TGTGCCAGCAGTGACACAGGGGATGAGACCCAGTACTTC.

This clonotype was recorded many times. The chain joins TRBV30 to TRBJ2-7, with 11 bases fitting TRBD1. J gave up 4 bases and V 0 bases, and 5 bases lay outside the gene matches. CDR3 length: 15 amino acids. Looked up from germline, CDR1 is GTSNPN and CDR2 is SVGIG (reference sequence). The CDR3 sequence: CAWSVGQGARYEQYF. The CDR3 DNA is TGTGCCTGGAGTGTAGGACAGGGGGCGAGGTACGAGCAGTACTTC.